This is a list of T cell receptor beta chains from one sample in a study of response to subunit inactivated influenza vaccine. Each CDR3 protein gets one entry after TCRdb re-called the RT-PCR reads with MiXCR. The sample records about 300,000 distinct CDR3 sequences, around a fifth being singletons. The material sequenced was PBMCs from blood, taken roughly 20 months after vaccination. The receptors come from a man between 50 and 69 years old who received an inactivated influenza vaccine. CDR3s include the opening cysteine and the closing phenylalanine or tryptophan. The D gene is left open where the match is weak. Clone size appears in some rows only: once, few, many, or a class for an expanded clone.

V	D	length	size	J	CDR3	DNA
TRBV20-1	.	16	few	TRBJ2-2	CSASMGVGKNTGELFF	TGCAGTGCTAGCATGGGTGTCGGGAAGAACACCGGGGAGCTGTTTTTT
TRBV9	.	15	.	TRBJ1-6	CASSGGTVSNSPLHF	TGTGCCAGCAGCGGGGGGACGGTTAGTAATTCACCCCTCCACTTT
TRBV11-3	TRBD2	16	.	TRBJ2-1	CASSSPGLADYNEQFF	TGTGCCAGCAGCTCGCCGGGACTAGCGGATTACAATGAGCAGTTCTTC
TRBV18	.	15	.	TRBJ2-1	CASSPNQGSNSEQFF	TGTGCCAGCTCACCAAATCAGGGATCTAACAGTGAGCAGTTCTTC
TRBV29-1	.	14	.	TRBJ2-1	CSVSLLGLGDEQFF	TGCAGCGTTTCACTGCTTGGTCTAGGGGATGAGCAGTTCTTC
TRBV12-3/TRBV12-4	TRBD2	15	.	TRBJ2-7	CASSWGTSGGYEQYF	TGTGCCAGCAGTTGGGGGACTAGCGGGGGCTACGAGCAGTACTTC
TRBV29-1	.	15	.	TRBJ2-3	CSVEDPGPCTDTQYF	TGCAGCGTTGAAGATCCTGGGCCCTGCACAGATACGCAGTATTTT
TRBV13	TRBD1	18	.	TRBJ2-3	CASRSGNRGLRPADTQYF	TGTGCCAGCAGGTCGGGGAACAGGGGGCTTCGCCCCGCAGATACGCAGTATTTT
TRBV7-7	.	14	few	TRBJ2-3	CASSLTTWADTQYF	TGTGCTAGCAGCTTAACGACGTGGGCAGATACGCAGTATTTT
TRBV19	TRBD1	16	.	TRBJ1-1	CASRSLRGQGVAEAFF	TGTGCCAGTAGATCCCTCCGAGGACAGGGGGTCGCTGAAGCTTTCTTT
TRBV7-2	.	12	.	TRBJ2-5	CASSQYQETQYF	TGTGCCAGCAGCCAATACCAAGAGACCCAGTACTTC
TRBV20-1	TRBD2	15	.	TRBJ2-3	CSAARLAGGTDTQYF	TGCAGTGCGGCGAGACTAGCGGGCGGCACAGATACGCAGTATTTT
TRBV7-4	.	13	.	TRBJ1-4	CASSLVWLEKLFF	TGTGCCAGCAGCTTAGTGTGGCTTGAAAAACTGTTTTTT
TRBV20-1	.	13	few	TRBJ1-2	CSARKGELRGYTF	TGCAGTGCTAGAAAAGGGGAGCTCCGGGGCTACACCTTC
TRBV29-1	TRBD1	13	few	TRBJ1-1	CSVRQGFDTEAFF	TGCAGCGTTCGACAGGGATTCGACACTGAAGCTTTCTTT
TRBV7-8	.	15	.	TRBJ2-7	CASSRTTGANYEQYF	TGTGCCAGCAGCAGGACTACCGGTGCGAACTACGAGCAGTACTTC
TRBV6-1	TRBD2	16	.	TRBJ2-1	CARTSGEAETNNEQFF	TGTGCCAGGACTAGCGGGGAAGCCGAAACGAACAATGAGCAGTTCTTC
TRBV7-9	.	15	.	TRBJ1-1	CASSSGRFPGTEAFF	TGTGCCAGCAGCTCTGGGCGGTTTCCGGGCACTGAAGCTTTCTTT
TRBV4-3	.	16	.	TRBJ2-1	CASSQGTGGTRNEQFF	TGCGCCAGCAGCCAAGGTACCGGCGGGACGAGAAATGAGCAGTTCTTC
TRBV20-1	TRBD2	16	.	TRBJ2-3	CSASRSSGRHPDTQYF	TGCAGTGCTAGCCGATCAAGCGGGAGGCACCCAGATACGCAGTATTTT
TRBV12-3/TRBV12-4	.	12	.	TRBJ1-2	CASSNGIYGYTF	TGTGCCAGCAGTAACGGGATTTATGGCTACACCTTC
TRBV4-1	.	15	many	TRBJ1-2	CASSQGGGGSGGYTF	TGCGCCAGCAGCCAGGGAGGAGGGGGATCTGGTGGCTACACCTTC
TRBV27	TRBD1	13	many	TRBJ1-2	CASSPTGFYGYTF	TGTGCCAGCAGTCCGACAGGGTTCTATGGCTACACCTTC
TRBV5-5	.	14	many	TRBJ2-7	CASSLYFRGGEQYF	TGTGCCAGCAGCTTATACTTCAGGGGCGGCGAGCAGTACTTC
TRBV29-1	.	15	many	TRBJ1-5	CSVVLGGDSNQPQHF	TGCAGCGTTGTCCTCGGAGGGGATAGCAATCAGCCCCAGCATTTT
TRBV20-1	.	14	.	TRBJ2-7	CSARTGPIPYEQYF	TGCAGTGCTAGAACGGGACCCATCCCCTACGAGCAGTACTTC
TRBV5-7	.	16	.	TRBJ2-7	CASSLRLRESQDEQYF	TGTGCCAGCAGCTTGAGGTTGAGGGAATCTCAGGACGAGCAGTACTTC
TRBV7-9	.	13	.	TRBJ2-1	CASSLAEGAGQFF	TGTGCCAGCAGCTTAGCCGAGGGAGCCGGGCAGTTCTTC
TRBV7-7	.	13	.	TRBJ1-1	CASSTDRNTEAFF	TGTGCTAGCAGCACGGACAGAAACACTGAAGCTTTCTTT
TRBV2	.	11	.	TRBJ2-1	CASNFGSEQFF	TGTGCCAGCAATTTTGGCAGTGAGCAGTTCTTC
TRBV6-1	.	13	few	TRBJ1-3	CASQLDPGNTIYF	TGTGCCAGCCAGCTAGACCCGGGAAACACCATATATTTT
TRBV24-1	.	14	.	TRBJ2-3	CATSEQRYTDTQYF	TGTGCCACCAGTGAGCAGAGATACACAGATACGCAGTATTTT
TRBV6-5	.	16	many	TRBJ2-5	CASSYGTSKGGETQYF	TGTGCCAGCAGTTACGGAACTAGCAAAGGGGGGGAGACCCAGTACTTC
TRBV20-1	.	13	few	TRBJ1-1	CSATTVMNTEAFF	TGCAGTGCTACGACAGTCATGAACACTGAAGCTTTCTTT
TRBV3-1	.	12	.	TRBJ2-3	CASSQGPNTQYF	TGTGCCAGCAGCCAAGGACCAAATACGCAGTATTTT
TRBV20-1	.	14	many	TRBJ1-2	CSAVIMGGGYGYTF	TGCAGTGCTGTGATCATGGGCGGGGGGTATGGCTACACCTTC
TRBV19	.	15	.	TRBJ2-1	CASSISDGIYNEQFF	TGTGCCAGTAGTATTTCGGACGGGATCTACAATGAGCAGTTCTTC
TRBV11-2	.	16	few	TRBJ1-4	CASSREGRTTNEKLFF	TGTGCCAGCAGCCGAGAGGGACGGACAACTAATGAAAAACTGTTTTTT